A selection of T cell receptor beta chains follows, all from one sample in a study of shared clonotypes between healthy human individuals. Profiled with immunoSEQ multiplex PCR; TCRdb holds only in-frame clones, not every one. The table has approximately 530,000 clones, about 96% seen once. The material sequenced was naive CD4+ T cells sorted from blood. The receptors derive from a woman in her 30s in good health. Each CDR3 is given with its conserved first and last residue. A D gene is named only where the DNA matches it firmly. Clone size is given for some rows only: seen once, a few or many times, or a class if the clone is expanded.

V gene	J gene	D gene	clone size	CDR3 protein	CDR3 DNA
TRBV19	TRBJ2-5	TRBD2	once	CASSIARTSGRETQYF	TGTGCCAGTAGTATAGCTCGGACTAGCGGGAGAGAGACCCAGTACTTC
TRBV18	TRBJ2-2	.	.	CASSPRTQGITGELFF	TGTGCCAGCTCACCTAGGACCCAGGGTATCACCGGGGAGCTGTTTTTT
TRBV2	TRBJ2-1	TRBD2	.	CASAGGLNEQFF	TGTGCCAGTGCGGGAGGGCTCAATGAGCAGTTCTTC
TRBV18	TRBJ2-7	.	.	CASSPSPSSYEQYF	TGTGCCAGCTCACCCTCGCCTAGCTCCTACGAGCAGTACTTC
TRBV28	TRBJ2-7	TRBD1	.	CASSIRDSQAYF	TGTGCCAGCAGTATACGGGACAGCCAAGCCTACTTC
TRBV11-2	TRBJ2-7	TRBD2	.	CASSASGYEQYF	TGTGCCAGCAGCGCTAGCGGGTACGAGCAGTACTTC
TRBV5-1	TRBJ1-2	TRBD1	.	CASSSGNRGAGYTF	TGCGCCAGCAGCTCAGGTAACAGGGGAGCTGGCTACACCTTC
TRBV7-8	TRBJ1-3	.	.	CASSPLWGSSGNTIYF	TGTGCCAGCAGCCCCCTATGGGGAAGCTCTGGAAACACCATATATTTT
TRBV28	TRBJ1-2	.	.	CASSLGPGTLERYTF	TGTGCCAGCAGTCTTGGACCCGGGACTTTGGAGCGCTACACCTTC
TRBV28	TRBJ1-1	.	.	CASSFEGFRYTEAFF	TGTGCCAGCAGTTTCGAGGGTTTCAGGTACACTGAAGCTTTCTTT
TRBV9	TRBJ2-7	TRBD2	once	CARELAGYEQYF	TGTGCCAGGGAGCTAGCGGGCTACGAGCAGTACTTC
TRBV7-2	TRBJ2-1	TRBD2	.	CASSAVAAGHNEQFF	TGTGCCAGCAGCGCGGTGGCAGCGGGACACAATGAGCAGTTCTTC
TRBV5-1	TRBJ1-1	.	few	CASRLGAVTEAFF	TGCGCCAGCAGACTGGGGGCGGTCACTGAAGCTTTCTTT
TRBV19	TRBJ2-3	.	.	CASSKTRGGYVDTQYF	TGTGCCAGTAGTAAGACTCGAGGCGGGTACGTAGATACGCAGTATTTT
TRBV28	TRBJ2-4	.	.	CASSFSTDLSFVYF	TGTGCCAGCAGTTTCTCGACGGACCTCTCTTTCGTGTACTTC
TRBV10-3	TRBJ1-5	.	.	CASSLAGNQPQHF	TGTGCCAGCAGTTTAGCGGGGAACCAGCCCCAGCATTTT
TRBV9	TRBJ2-1	.	once	CASSYRVSSYNEQFF	TGTGCCAGCAGCTACCGGGTTAGCTCCTACAATGAGCAGTTCTTC
TRBV19	TRBJ1-4	.	once	CASSTQGANEKLFF	TGTGCCAGTAGCACACAGGGTGCTAATGAAAAACTGTTTTTT
TRBV6-6	TRBJ2-7	.	.	CASSDSVRDEQYF	TGTGCCAGCAGTGACTCGGTGAGGGACGAGCAGTACTTC
TRBV6-5	TRBJ2-7	.	.	CASSYGGIRYEQYF	TGTGCCAGCAGTTACGGGGGGATCAGGTACGAGCAGTACTTC
TRBV29-1	TRBJ2-7	.	once	CSVGSQHARYEQYF	TGCAGCGTTGGAAGCCAACACGCTCGCTACGAGCAGTACTTC
TRBV9	TRBJ2-1	.	.	CASSVKGLNEQFF	TGTGCCAGCAGCGTTAAGGGTCTCAATGAGCAGTTCTTC
TRBV5-4	TRBJ2-7	.	.	CASRLGNEYEQYF	TGTGCCAGTAGGCTAGGAAACGAGTACGAGCAGTACTTC
TRBV28	TRBJ2-7	TRBD1	.	CASSLLGQGSLDEQYF	TGTGCCAGCAGTTTGTTGGGACAGGGGTCTCTTGACGAGCAGTACTTC
TRBV7-3	TRBJ2-1	.	once	CASSARGPRNEQFF	TGTGCCAGCAGCGCCCGGGGTCCCCGGAATGAGCAGTTCTTC
TRBV7-9	TRBJ1-1	TRBD1	.	CASSQDRVNTEAFF	TGTGCCAGCAGCCAGGACAGGGTGAACACTGAAGCTTTCTTT
TRBV27	TRBJ1-2	TRBD1	.	CASRDDRVHGYTF	TGTGCCAGCAGAGACGACAGGGTCCATGGCTACACCTTC
TRBV11-2	TRBJ1-5	.	.	CASSLDRSEKGPQHF	TGTGCCAGCAGCTTAGATCGGTCAGAAAAGGGGCCCCAGCATTTT
TRBV28	TRBJ2-4	TRBD2	.	CASSLVAGGKRAYF	TGTGCCAGCAGTTTGGTAGCGGGAGGGAAAAGGGCGTACTTC
TRBV5-1	TRBJ2-5	.	.	CASSLGQYQETQYF	TGCGCCAGCAGCCTTGGACAGTACCAAGAGACCCAGTACTTC
TRBV5-6	TRBJ1-5	.	.	CASSLTLNQPQHF	TGTGCCAGCAGCTTGACCCTCAATCAGCCCCAGCATTTT